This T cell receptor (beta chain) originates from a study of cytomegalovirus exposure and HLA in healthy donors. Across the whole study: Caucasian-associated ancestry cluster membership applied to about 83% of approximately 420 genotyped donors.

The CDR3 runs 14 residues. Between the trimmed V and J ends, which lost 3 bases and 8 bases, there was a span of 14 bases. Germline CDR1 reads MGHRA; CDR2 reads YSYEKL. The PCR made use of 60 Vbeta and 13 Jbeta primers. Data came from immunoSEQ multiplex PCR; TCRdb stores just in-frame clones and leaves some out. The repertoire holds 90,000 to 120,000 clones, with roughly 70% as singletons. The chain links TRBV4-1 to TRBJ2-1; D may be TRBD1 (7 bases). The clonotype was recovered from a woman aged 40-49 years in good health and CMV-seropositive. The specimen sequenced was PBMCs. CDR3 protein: CASSHSGGLDEQFF. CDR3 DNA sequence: TGCGCCAGCAGCCATTCAGGGGGGCTGGATGAGCAGTTCTTC.